This section outlines one T cell receptor beta chain sequence together with its context. These data come from a study of post-analysis software for immune sequencing data. Prepared TCR beta cDNA libraries contained unique molecular identifiers. TCRdb fed the PCR reads into MiXCR, producing one record per CDR3 protein. The sample gives about 770,000 distinct CDR3 sequences, about half of which show up once; 4.9% is in the top ten. The sample taken for sequencing was blood. The sequence was obtained from a girl aged 10 to 17 with multiple sclerosis.

Here the CDR3 DNA reads TGCGCCAGCAGCTTGCAACTAGCATCTAACACAGATACGCAGTATTTT. It encodes CASSLQLASNTDTQYF. The chain is built from TRBV5-1 and TRBJ2-3; weak D call: TRBD2 (6 bases). Germline CDR1 is SGHRS and CDR2 is YFSETQ. Trimming removed 1 base at V and 2 bases at J, with 14 bases between. The CDR3 covers 16 residues.